Listed here are 7 T cell receptor beta chains from one sample, sequenced in a study of blood T cell repertoires in COVID-19. Method: immunoSEQ multiplex PCR; TCRdb's copy keeps in-frame clones and lacks some. Of 280,000 or so clones in the sample, about 89% were seen once. The sample taken for sequencing was peripheral blood. These TCRs come from a woman aged 55-69 years with acute or convalescent COVID-19.

This chain connects TRBV9 to TRBJ1-1, with D maybe TRBD1 (5 bases). The CDR3 runs to 16 residues. The V gene's germline CDR1 is SGDLS and CDR2 YYNGEE. V gave up 4 bases and J gave up 5 bases, with 21 bases separating them. Here the CDR3 reads CASSPGPSGVGTEAFF. The CDR3 DNA reads as TGTGCCAGCAGCCCCGGACCGTCGGGGGTAGGAACTGAAGCTTTCTTT.

The chain couples TRBV5-6 to TRBJ1-2; D uncertain. Trimming took 1 base from V and 8 from J, leaving 15 bases between them. This CDR3 region has 14 residues. In germline, CDR1 is SGHDT, CDR2 YYEEEE. The CDR3 nucleotides are TGTGCCAGCAGCTTGCAGGCCTGGGTGTGGGGCTACACCTTC. Protein product: CASSLQAWVWGYTF.

This clone was recorded only once. V is TRBV19 and J is TRBJ2-3; D ambiguous. V was pared by 2 bases and J by 2 bases, with 11 bases between. Looked up from germline, CDR1 is LNHDA and CDR2 is SQIVND (reference sequence). The CDR3 consists of 15 residues. The chain's CDR3 is CASSISGSDTDTQYF. In DNA form, the CDR3 reads TGTGCCAGTAGTATATCCGGGTCAGACACAGATACGCAGTATTTT.

V gene TRBV29-1 combines with J gene TRBJ2-2; D may be TRBD1 (6 bases). Germline loops: CDR1 SQVTM, CDR2 ANQGSEA. The CDR3 is 14 residues long. V lost 5 bases to trimming and J lost 1 base, with 11 bases between them. Here the CDR3 reads CSVSDRKNTGELFF. The CDR3 region has the DNA TGCAGCGTTTCGGACAGAAAGAACACCGGGGAGCTGTTTTTT.

The V gene is TRBV5-5, the J gene TRBJ2-3, with D perhaps TRBD2 (5 bases). Trimming pared 4 bases from V and 6 bases from J, leaving 12 bases between. This CDR3 has 13 residues. Germline lookup yields CDR1 SGHKS and CDR2 YYEKEE (reference sequence). The CDR3 DNA reads TGTGCCAGCAGCGAGTTGAGAGGGGATACGCAGTATTTT. Its translation: CASSELRGDTQYF.

V and J are TRBV6-2 or TRBV6-3 and TRBJ2-3, with TRBD2 matching over 8 bases. The CDR3 has 15 amino acids. Germline V gives CDR1 MNHEY, CDR2 SVGEGT. J was trimmed by 6 bases and V by 5 bases; bases with no gene match: 10. CDR3 protein: CASSTGLAPTDTQYF. For the CDR3, the DNA is TGTGCCAGCAGTACCGGACTAGCCCCAACGGATACGCAGTATTTT.

The chain's CDR3 is CASSTKTAPNYGYTF. The CDR3 DNA reads TGTGCCAGCAGCACGAAGACAGCCCCTAACTATGGCTACACCTTC. The chain combines TRBV5-5 with TRBJ1-2; possibly TRBD1 for D (5 bases). CDR3 size: 15 residues. Trimming cost V 4 bases and J 0 bases, with 13 bases left between them. Looked up from germline, CDR1 is SGHKS and CDR2 is YYEKEE (reference sequence).